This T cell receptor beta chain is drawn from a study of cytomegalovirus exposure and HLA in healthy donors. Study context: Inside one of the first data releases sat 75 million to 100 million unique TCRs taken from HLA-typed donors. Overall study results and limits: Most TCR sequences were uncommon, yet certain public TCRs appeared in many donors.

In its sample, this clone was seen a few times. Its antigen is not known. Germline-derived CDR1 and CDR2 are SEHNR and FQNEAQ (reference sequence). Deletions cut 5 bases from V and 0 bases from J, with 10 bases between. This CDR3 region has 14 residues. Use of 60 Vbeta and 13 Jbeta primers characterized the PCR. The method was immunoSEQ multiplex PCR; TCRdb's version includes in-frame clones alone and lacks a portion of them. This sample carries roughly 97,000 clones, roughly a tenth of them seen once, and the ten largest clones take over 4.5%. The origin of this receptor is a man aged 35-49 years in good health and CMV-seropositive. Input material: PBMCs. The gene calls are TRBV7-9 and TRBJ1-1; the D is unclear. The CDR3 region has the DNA TGTGCCAGCAGCGTTAAACAGCTGAACACTGAAGCTTTCTTT. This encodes CASSVKQLNTEAFF.